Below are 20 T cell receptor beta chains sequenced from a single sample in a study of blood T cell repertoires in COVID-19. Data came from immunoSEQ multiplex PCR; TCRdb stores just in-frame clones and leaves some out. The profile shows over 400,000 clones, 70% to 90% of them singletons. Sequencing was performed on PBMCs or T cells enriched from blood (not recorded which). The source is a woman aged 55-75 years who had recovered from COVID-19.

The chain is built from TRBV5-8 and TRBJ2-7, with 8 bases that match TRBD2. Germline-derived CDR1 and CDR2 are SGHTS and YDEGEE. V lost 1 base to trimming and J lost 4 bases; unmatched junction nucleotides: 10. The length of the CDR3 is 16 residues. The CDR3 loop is CASSLRGGPQGYEQYV. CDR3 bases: TGTGCCAGCAGCTTGCGGGGGGGACCACAGGGTTACGAGCAGTACGTC.

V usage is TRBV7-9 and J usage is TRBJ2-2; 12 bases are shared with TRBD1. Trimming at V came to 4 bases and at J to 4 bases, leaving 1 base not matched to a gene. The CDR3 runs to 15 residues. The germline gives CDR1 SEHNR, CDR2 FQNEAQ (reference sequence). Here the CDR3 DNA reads TGTGCCAGCAGCTGGGGACAGGGGGCCACCGGGGAGCTGTTTTTT. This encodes CASSWGQGATGELFF.

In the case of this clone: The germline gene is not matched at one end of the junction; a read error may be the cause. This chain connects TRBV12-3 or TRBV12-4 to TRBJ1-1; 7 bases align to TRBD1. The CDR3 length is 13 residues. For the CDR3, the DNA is TGTGCCAGCATTTTAGACAGGGTAACTGAAGCTTTCTTT. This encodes CASILDRVTEAFF.

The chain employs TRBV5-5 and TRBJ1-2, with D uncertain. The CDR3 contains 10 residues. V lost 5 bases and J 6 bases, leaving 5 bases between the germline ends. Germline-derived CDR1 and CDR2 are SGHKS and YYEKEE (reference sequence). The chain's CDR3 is CASSSDGYTF. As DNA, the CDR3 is TGTGCCAGCAGTTCGGATGGCTACACCTTC.

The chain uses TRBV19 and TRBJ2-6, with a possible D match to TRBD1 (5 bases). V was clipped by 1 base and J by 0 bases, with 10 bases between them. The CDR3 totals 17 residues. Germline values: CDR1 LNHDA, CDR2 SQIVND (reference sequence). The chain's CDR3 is CASSIGPTGSGANVLTF. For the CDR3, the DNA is TGTGCCAGTAGTATAGGGCCTACAGGCTCTGGGGCCAACGTCCTGACTTTC.

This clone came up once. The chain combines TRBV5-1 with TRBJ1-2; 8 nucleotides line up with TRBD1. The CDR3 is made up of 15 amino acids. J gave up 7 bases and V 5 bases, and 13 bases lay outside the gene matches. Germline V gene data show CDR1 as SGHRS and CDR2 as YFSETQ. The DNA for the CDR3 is TGCGCCAGCAGATTCGACAGGGGAGGTTTAGGTGGCTACACCTTC. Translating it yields CASRFDRGGLGGYTF.

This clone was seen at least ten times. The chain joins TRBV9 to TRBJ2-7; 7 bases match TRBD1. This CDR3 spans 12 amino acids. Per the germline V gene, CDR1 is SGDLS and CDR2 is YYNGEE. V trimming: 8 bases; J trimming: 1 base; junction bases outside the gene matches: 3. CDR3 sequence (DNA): TGTGCCAGGGACAGGCCATCCTACGAGCAGTACTTC. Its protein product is CARDRPSYEQYF.

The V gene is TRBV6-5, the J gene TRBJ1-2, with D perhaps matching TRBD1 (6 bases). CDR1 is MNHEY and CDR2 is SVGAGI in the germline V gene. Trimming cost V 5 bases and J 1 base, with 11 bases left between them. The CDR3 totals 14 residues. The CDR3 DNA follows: TGTGCCAGCAGTCGGACAGCAAGTAACTATGGCTACACCTTC. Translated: CASSRTASNYGYTF.

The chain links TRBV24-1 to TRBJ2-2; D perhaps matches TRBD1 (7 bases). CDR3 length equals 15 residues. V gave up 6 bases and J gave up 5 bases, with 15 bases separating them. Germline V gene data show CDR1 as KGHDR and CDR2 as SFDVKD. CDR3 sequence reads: CATSRRDSRTGELFF. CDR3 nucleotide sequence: TGTGCCACCAGTCGGCGGGACAGCCGGACCGGGGAGCTGTTTTTT.

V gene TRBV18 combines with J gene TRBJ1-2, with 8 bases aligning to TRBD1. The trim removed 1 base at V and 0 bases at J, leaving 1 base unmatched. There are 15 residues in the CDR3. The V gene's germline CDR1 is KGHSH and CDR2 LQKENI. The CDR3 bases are TGTGCCAGCTCACCACAGGGACAGGCTAACTATGGCTACACCTTC. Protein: CASSPQGQANYGYTF. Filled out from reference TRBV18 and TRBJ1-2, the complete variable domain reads NAGVMQNPRHLVRRRGQEARLRCSPMKGHSHVYWYRQLPEEGLKFMVYLQKENIIDESGMPKERFSAEFPKEGPSILRIQQVVRGDSAAYFCASSPQGQANYGYTFGSGTRLTVV.

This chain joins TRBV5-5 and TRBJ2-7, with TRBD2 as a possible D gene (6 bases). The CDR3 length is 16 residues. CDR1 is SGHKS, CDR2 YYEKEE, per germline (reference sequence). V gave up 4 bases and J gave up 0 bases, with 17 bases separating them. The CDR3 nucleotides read TGTGCCAGCAGCCAGACGCCGGGACTGACCTCCTACGAGCAGTACTTC. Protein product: CASSQTPGLTSYEQYF.

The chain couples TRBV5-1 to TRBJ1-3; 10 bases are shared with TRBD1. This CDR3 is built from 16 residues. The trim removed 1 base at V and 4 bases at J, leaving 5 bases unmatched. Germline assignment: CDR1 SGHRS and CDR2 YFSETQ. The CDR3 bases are TGCGCCAGCAGCTTGCCCGGGACAGGGGCCGGAAACACCATATATTTT. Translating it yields CASSLPGTGAGNTIYF.

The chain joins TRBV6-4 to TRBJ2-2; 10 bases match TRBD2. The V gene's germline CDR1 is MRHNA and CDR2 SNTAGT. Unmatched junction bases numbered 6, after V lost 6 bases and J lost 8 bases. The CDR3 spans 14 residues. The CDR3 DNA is TGTGCCAGCAGCCCCGGACTAGCGGCGGGGGAGCTGTTTTTT. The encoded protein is CASSPGLAAGELFF.

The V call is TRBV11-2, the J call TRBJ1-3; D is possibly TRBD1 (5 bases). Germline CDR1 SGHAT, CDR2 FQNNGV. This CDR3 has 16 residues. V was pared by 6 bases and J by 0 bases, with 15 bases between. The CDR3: CASSTERGSSGNTIYF. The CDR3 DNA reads TGTGCCAGCAGTACCGAACGGGGGAGCTCTGGAAACACCATATATTTT.

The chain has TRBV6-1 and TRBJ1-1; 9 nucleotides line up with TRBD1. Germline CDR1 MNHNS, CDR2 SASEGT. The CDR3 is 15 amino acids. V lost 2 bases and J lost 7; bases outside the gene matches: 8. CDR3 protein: CASSEIGQGSLEAFF. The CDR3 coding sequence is TGTGCCAGCAGTGAAATCGGACAGGGGTCCCTTGAAGCTTTCTTT.

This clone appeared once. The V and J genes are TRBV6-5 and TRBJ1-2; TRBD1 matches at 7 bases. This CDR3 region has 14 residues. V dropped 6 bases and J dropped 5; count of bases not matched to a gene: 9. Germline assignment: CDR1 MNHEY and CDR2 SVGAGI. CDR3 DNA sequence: TGTGCCAGCAGGATGACCGGGACAGCTTATGGCTACACCTTC. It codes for CASRMTGTAYGYTF.

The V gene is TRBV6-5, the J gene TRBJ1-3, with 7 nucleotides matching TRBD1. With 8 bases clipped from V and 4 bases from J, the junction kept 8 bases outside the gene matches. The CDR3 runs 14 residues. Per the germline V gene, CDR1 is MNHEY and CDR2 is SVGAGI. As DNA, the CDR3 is TGTGCCAGCCGATCCGGGACAGAAGGAAACACCATATATTTT. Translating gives CASRSGTEGNTIYF.

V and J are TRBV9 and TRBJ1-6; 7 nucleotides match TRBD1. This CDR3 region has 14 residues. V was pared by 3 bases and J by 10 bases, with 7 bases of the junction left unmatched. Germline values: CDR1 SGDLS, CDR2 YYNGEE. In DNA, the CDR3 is TGTGCCAGCAGCGGGACAGGTGGGAGCTCACCCCTCCACTTT. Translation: CASSGTGGSSPLHF. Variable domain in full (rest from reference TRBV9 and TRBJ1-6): DSGVTQTPKHLITATGQRVTLRCSPRSGDLSVYWYQQSLDQGLQFLIQYYNGEERAKGNILERFSAQQFPDLHSELNLSSLELGDSALYFCASSGTGGSSPLHFGNGTRLTVT.

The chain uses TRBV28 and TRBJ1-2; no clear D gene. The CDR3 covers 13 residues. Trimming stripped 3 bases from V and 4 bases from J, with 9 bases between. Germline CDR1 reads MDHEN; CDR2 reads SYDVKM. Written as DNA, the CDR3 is TGTGCCAGCAGTTTGAGGCAGCTCTATGGCTACACCTTC. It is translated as CASSLRQLYGYTF.

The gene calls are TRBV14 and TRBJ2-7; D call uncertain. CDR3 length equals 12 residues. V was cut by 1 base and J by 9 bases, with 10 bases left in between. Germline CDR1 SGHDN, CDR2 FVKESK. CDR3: CASSQGAIGQYF. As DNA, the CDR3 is TGTGCCAGCAGCCAAGGGGCGATCGGGCAGTACTTC.